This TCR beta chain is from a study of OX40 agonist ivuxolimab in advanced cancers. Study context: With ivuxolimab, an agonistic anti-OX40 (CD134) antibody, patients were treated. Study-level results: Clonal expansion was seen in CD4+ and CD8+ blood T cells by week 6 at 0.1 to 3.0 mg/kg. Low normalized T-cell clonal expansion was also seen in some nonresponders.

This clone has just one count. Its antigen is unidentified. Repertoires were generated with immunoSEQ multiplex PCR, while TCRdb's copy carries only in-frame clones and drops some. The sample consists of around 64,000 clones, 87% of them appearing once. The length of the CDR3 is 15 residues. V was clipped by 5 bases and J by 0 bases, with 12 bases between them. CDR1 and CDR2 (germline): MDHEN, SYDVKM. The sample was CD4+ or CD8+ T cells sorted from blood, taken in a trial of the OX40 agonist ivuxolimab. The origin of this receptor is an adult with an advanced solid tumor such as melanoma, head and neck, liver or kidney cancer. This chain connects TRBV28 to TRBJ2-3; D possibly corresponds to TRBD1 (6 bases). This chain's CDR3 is CASSGRGSSTDTQYF. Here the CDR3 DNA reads TGTGCCAGCAGTGGTAGGGGGTCCAGCACAGATACGCAGTATTTT.